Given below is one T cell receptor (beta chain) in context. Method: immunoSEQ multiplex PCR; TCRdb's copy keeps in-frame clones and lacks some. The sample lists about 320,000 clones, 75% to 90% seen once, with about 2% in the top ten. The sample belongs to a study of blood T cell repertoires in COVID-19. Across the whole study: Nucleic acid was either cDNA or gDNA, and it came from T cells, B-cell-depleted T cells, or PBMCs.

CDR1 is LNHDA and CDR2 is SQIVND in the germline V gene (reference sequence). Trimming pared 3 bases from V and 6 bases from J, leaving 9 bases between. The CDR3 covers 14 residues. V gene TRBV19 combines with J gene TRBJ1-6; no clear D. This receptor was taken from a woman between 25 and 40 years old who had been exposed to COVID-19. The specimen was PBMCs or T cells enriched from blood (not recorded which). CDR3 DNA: TGTGCCAGTAGTATCTACAGTACTAATTCACCCCTCCACTTT. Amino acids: CASSIYSTNSPLHF.